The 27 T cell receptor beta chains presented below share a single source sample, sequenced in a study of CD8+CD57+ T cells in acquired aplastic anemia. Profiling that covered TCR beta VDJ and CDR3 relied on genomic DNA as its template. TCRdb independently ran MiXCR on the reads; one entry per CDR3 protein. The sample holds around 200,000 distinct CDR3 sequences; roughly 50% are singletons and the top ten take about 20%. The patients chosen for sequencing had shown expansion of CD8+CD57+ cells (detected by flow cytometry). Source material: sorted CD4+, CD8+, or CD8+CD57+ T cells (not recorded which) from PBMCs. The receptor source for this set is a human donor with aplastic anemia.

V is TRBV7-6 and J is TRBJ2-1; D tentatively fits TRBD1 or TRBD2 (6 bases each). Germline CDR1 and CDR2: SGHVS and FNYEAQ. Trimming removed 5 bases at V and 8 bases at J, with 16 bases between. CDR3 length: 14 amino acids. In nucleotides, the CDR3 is TGTGCCAGCAGCCCTAGGGCGGAGGGGGATGAGCAGTTCTTC. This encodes CASSPRAEGDEQFF.

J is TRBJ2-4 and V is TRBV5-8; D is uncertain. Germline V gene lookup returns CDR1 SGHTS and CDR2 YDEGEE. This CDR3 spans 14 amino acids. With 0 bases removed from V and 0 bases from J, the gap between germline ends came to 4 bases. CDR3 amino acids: CASSLELAKNIQYF. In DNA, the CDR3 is TGTGCCAGCAGCTTGGAGTTAGCCAAAAACATTCAGTACTTC.

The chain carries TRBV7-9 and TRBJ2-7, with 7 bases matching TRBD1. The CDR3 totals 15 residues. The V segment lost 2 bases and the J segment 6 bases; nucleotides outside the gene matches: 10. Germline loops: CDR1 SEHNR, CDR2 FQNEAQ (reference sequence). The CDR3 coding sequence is TGTGCCAGCAGCTTATTGCCAGGGGGTCGAGGCGAGCAGTACTTC. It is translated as CASSLLPGGRGEQYF.

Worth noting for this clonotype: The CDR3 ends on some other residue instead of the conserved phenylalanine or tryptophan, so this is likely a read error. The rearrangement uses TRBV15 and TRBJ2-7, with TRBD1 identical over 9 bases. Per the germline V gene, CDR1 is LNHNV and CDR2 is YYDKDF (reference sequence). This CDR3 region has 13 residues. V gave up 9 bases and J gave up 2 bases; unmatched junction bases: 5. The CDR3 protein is CATGDRAPYEQYS. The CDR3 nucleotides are TGTGCCACTGGGGACAGGGCCCCCTACGAGCAGTACTCC.

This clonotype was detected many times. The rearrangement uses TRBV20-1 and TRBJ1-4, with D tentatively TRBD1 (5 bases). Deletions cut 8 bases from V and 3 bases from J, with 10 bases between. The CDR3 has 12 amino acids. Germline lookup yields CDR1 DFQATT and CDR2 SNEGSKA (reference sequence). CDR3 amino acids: CSPLGANEKLFF. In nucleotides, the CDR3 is TGCAGTCCACTGGGGGCTAATGAAAAACTGTTTTTT.

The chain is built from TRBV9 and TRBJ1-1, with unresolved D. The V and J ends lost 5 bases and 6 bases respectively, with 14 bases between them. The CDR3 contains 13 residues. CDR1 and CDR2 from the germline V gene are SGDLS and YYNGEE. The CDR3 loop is CASSLRVGSEAFF. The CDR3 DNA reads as TGTGCCAGCAGTCTAAGGGTGGGCTCTGAAGCTTTCTTT.

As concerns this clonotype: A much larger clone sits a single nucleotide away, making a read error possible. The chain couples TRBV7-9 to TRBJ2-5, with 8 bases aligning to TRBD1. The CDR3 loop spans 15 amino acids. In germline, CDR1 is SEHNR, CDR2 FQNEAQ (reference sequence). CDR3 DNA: TGTGTCAGCAGTTACGGCAGGGGGCGGGAAGAGACCCAGTACTTC. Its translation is CVSSYGRGREETQYF.

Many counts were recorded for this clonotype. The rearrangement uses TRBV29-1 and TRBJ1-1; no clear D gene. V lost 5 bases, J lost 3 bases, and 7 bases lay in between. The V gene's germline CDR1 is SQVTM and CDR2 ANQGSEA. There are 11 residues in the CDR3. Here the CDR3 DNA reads TGCAGCGTTAAGAGTCACACTGAAGCTTTCTTT. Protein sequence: CSVKSHTEAFF.

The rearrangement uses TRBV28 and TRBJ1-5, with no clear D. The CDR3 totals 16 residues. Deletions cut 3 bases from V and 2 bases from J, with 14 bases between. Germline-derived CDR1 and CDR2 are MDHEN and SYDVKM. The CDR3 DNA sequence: TGTGCCAGCAGTTTTAAATCAGGCTCGGGCAATCAGCCCCAGCATTTT. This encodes CASSFKSGSGNQPQHF. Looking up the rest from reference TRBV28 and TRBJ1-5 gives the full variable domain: DVKVTQSSRYLVKRTGEKVFLECVQDMDHENMFWYRQDPGLGLRLIYFSYDVKMKEKGDIPEGYSVSREKKERFSLILESASTNQTSMYLCASSFKSGSGNQPQHFGDGTRLSIL.

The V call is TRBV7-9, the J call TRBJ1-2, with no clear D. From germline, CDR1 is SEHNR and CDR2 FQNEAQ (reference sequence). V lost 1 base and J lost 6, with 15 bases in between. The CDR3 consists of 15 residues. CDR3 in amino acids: CASSLGSGSFDGYTF. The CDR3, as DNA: TGTGCCAGCAGCTTAGGAAGTGGCAGTTTCGATGGCTACACCTTC.

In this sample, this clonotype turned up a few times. In DNA, the CDR3 is TGCAGCGTTGAAGAGGGACGTTCCTCTGGAAACACCATATATTTT. Its translation is CSVEEGRSSGNTIYF. The J gene is TRBJ1-3, the V gene TRBV29-1; the D gene is possibly TRBD1 (5 bases). The V gene's germline CDR1 is SQVTM and CDR2 ANQGSEA. V was clipped by 0 bases and J by 0 bases, with 9 bases between them. The CDR3 contains 15 residues.

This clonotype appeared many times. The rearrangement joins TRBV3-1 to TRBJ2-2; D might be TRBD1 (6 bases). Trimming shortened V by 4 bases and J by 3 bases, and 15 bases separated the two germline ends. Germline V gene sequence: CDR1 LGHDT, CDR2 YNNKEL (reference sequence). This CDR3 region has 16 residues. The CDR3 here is CASSPPTGADTGELFF. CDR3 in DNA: TGTGCCAGCAGCCCGCCGACAGGAGCGGACACCGGGGAGCTGTTTTTT.

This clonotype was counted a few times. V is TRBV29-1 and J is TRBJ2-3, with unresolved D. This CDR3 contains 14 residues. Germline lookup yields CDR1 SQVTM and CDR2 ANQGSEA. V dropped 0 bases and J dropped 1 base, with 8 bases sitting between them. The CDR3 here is CSVEERMGTDTQYF. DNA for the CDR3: TGCAGCGTTGAAGAGCGTATGGGCACAGATACGCAGTATTTT.

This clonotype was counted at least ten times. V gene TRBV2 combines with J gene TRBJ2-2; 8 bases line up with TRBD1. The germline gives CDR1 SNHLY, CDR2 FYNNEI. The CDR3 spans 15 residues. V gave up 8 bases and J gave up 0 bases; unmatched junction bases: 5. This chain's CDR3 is CASSSDRANTGELFF. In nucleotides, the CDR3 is TGTGCCAGCTCTTCGGACAGGGCGAACACCGGGGAGCTGTTTTTT.

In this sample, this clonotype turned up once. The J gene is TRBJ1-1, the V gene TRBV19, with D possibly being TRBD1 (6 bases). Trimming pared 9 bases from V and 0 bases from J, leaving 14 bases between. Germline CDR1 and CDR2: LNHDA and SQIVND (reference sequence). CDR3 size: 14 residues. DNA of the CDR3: TGTGCCAGCAGATACAGGGCGCTGAACACTGAAGCTTTCTTT. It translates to CASRYRALNTEAFF.

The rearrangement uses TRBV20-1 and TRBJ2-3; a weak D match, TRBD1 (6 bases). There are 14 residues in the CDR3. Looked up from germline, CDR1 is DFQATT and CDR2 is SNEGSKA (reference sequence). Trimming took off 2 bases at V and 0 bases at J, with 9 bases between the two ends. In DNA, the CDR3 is TGCAGTGCTAGACTCACAGGGAGCACAGATACGCAGTATTTT. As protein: CSARLTGSTDTQYF.

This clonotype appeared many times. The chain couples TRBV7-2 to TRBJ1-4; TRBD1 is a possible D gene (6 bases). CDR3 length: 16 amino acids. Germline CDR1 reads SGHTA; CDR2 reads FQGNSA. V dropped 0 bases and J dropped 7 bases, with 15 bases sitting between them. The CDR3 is CASSLANGGRREKLFF. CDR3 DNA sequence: TGTGCCAGCAGCTTAGCGAACGGGGGGCGACGTGAAAAACTGTTTTTT.

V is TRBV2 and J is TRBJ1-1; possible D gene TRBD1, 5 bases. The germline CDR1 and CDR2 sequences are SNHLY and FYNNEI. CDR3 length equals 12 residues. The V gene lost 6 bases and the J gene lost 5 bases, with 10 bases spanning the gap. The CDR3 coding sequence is TGTGCCAGCAGGCTGGGGGATACTGAAGCTTTCTTT. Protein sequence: CASRLGDTEAFF.

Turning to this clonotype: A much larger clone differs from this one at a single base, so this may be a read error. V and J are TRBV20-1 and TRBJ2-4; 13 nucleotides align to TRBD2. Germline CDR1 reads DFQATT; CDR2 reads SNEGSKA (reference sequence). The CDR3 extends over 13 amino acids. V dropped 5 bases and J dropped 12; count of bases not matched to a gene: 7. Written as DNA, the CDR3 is TGCAGTGCTCTGACTAGCGGGGGGATGGGTCAGTACTTC. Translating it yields CSALTSGGMGQYF.

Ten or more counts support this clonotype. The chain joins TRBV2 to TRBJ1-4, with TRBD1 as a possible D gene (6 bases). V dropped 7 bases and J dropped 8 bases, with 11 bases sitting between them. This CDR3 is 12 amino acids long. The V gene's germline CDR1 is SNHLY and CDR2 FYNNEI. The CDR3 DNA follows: TGTGCCAGCATCGACAGGACCGAAAAACTGTTTTTT. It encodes CASIDRTEKLFF. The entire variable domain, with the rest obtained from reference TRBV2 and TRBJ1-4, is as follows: EPEVTQTPSHQVTQMGQEVILRCVPISNHLYFYWYRQILGQKVEFLVSFYNNEISEKSEIFDDQFSVERPDGSNFTLKIRSTKLEDSAMYFCASIDRTEKLFFGSGTQLSVL.

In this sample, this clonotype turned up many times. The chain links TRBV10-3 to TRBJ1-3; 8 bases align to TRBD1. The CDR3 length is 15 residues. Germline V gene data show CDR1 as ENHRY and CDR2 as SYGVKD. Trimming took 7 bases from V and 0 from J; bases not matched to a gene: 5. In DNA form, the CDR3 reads TGTGCCATCACTACAGGGGGTCTCTCTGGAAACACCATATATTTT. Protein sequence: CAITTGGLSGNTIYF.

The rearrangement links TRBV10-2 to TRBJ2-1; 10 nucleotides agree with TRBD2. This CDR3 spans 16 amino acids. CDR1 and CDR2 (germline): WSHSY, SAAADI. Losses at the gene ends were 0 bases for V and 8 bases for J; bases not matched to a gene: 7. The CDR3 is CASSESRLAGRDEQFF. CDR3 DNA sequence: TGCGCCAGCAGTGAGTCTCGACTAGCGGGTAGAGATGAGCAGTTCTTC.

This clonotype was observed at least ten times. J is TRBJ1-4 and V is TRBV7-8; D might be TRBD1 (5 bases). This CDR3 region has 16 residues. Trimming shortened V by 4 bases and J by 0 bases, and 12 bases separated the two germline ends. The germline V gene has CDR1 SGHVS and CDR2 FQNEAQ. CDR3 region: CASSSAGPATNEKLFF. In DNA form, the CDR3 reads TGTGCCAGCAGCTCGGCGGGGCCCGCAACTAATGAAAAACTGTTTTTT.

The CDR3 protein is CASSLQGYNRGYTF. DNA for the CDR3: TGTGCCAGTAGTCTACAGGGCTACAATCGGGGCTACACCTTC. This chain links TRBV19 with TRBJ1-2; D may be TRBD1 (6 bases). CDR3 length: 14 amino acids. Germline V CDR1 and CDR2: LNHDA, SQIVND (reference sequence). V was pared by 5 bases and J by 8 bases, with 18 bases between.

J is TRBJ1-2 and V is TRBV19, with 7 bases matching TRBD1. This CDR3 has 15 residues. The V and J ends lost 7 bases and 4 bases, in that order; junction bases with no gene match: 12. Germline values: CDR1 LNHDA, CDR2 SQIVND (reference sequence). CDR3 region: CASTPGTEVLYGYTF. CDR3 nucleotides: TGTGCCAGTACTCCCGGGACAGAGGTACTCTATGGCTACACCTTC.

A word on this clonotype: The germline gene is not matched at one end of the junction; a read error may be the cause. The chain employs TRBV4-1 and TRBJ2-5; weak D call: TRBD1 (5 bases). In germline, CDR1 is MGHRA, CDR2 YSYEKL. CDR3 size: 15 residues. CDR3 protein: CASTPLGQGQETQYF. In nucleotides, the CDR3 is TGTGCCAGCACCCCGCTGGGCCAGGGTCAAGAGACCCAGTACTTC.

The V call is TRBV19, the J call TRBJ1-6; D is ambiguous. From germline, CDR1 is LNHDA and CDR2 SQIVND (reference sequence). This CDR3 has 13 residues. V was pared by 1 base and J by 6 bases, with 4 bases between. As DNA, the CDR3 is TGTGCCAGTAGTATAGGGGTTAATTCACCCCTCCACTTT. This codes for CASSIGVNSPLHF.